These 8 T cell receptor beta chains share one sample of origin, sequenced in a study of identical twins. TCRdb analysed the 5' RACE reads with MiXCR anew, one entry per CDR3 protein. The table records approximately 670,000 distinct CDR3 sequences, 5.5% to 6.5% of them present only once. The specimen sequenced was naive T cells sorted from blood. The receptors shown here come from a man aged 18 to 29 in good health.

This clonotype was found many times. This rearrangement joins TRBV12-3 or TRBV12-4 to TRBJ1-2, with a tentative D call TRBD1 (6 bases). The V and J ends lost 5 bases and 7 bases respectively, with 17 bases between them. CDR3 length: 14 residues. CDR3 in DNA: TGTGCCAGCAGTGCGTCAGGGACAACGTCTGGCTACACCTTC. This gives the protein CASSASGTTSGYTF.

This clonotype was seen many times. The chain has TRBV10-3 and TRBJ2-3; D gene ambiguous. Trimming took 3 bases from V and 2 from J, leaving 9 bases between them. This CDR3 is built from 14 residues. Germline assignment: CDR1 ENHRY and CDR2 SYGVKD. The CDR3 here is CAISDARHTDTQYF. CDR3 in DNA: TGTGCCATCAGTGACGCTAGACACACAGATACGCAGTATTTT.

This clonotype occurred many times. This chain joins TRBV12-3 or TRBV12-4 and TRBJ2-1; 12 bases are shared with TRBD2. The V gene end was trimmed by 6 bases and the J gene end by 6 bases; junction bases not matched to a gene: 3. This CDR3 contains 14 residues. The CDR3 coding sequence is TGTGCCAGCAGGGCTAGCGGGAGGGGCAATGAGCAGTTCTTC. Protein sequence: CASRASGRGNEQFF.

This chain joins TRBV27 and TRBJ1-2; D call uncertain. V was cut by 9 bases and J by 2 bases, with 13 bases left in between. Germline V gene data show CDR1 as MNHEY and CDR2 as SMNVEV (reference sequence). This CDR3 spans 13 amino acids. CDR3: CASYGADNYGYTF. CDR3 in DNA: TGTGCCAGTTACGGAGCGGACAACTATGGCTACACCTTC.

This clonotype was detected ten times or more. This chain uses TRBV27 with TRBJ2-5; D perhaps matches TRBD2 (6 bases). The CDR3 is 15 residues long. Per the germline V gene, CDR1 is MNHEY and CDR2 is SMNVEV (reference sequence). Trimming stripped 0 bases from V and 3 bases from J, with 11 bases between. The CDR3 nucleotides are TGTGCCAGCAGTTTATCCGAACTAGCTGAAGAGACCCAGTACTTC. Protein: CASSLSELAEETQYF.

In its sample, this clonotype was seen a few times. This chain links TRBV29-1 with TRBJ2-2, with 15 bases lining up with TRBD2. The CDR3 length is 14 residues. Germline assignment: CDR1 SQVTM and CDR2 ANQGSEA. The V and J ends lost 7 bases and 5 bases, in that order; junction bases with no gene match: 2. CDR3 sequence reads: CSAGLAGGTGELFF. In DNA, the CDR3 is TGCAGCGCGGGACTAGCGGGAGGAACCGGGGAGCTGTTTTTT.

At least ten counts were recorded for this clonotype. The DNA of the CDR3 is TGCAGCGTTGGCAGGGCACGCTATGGCTACACCTTC. This translates into CSVGRARYGYTF. This chain links TRBV29-1 with TRBJ1-2, with TRBD1 as a possible D gene (5 bases). Trimming took 4 bases from V and 4 from J, leaving 10 bases between them. The CDR3 runs 12 residues. CDR1 and CDR2 (germline): SQVTM, ANQGSEA.

Ten or more counts support this clonotype. The DNA of the CDR3 is TGTGCCAGCAGACAGGGGGCCCTTAATGAAAAACTGTTTTTT. Amino acid sequence: CASRQGALNEKLFF. The rearrangement uses TRBV27 and TRBJ1-4; the match to TRBD1 covers 9 bases. CDR1 and CDR2 from the germline V gene are MNHEY and SMNVEV (reference sequence). CDR3 size: 14 residues. Germline trimming cut 6 bases from V and 4 bases from J; bases unmatched to any gene: 3.